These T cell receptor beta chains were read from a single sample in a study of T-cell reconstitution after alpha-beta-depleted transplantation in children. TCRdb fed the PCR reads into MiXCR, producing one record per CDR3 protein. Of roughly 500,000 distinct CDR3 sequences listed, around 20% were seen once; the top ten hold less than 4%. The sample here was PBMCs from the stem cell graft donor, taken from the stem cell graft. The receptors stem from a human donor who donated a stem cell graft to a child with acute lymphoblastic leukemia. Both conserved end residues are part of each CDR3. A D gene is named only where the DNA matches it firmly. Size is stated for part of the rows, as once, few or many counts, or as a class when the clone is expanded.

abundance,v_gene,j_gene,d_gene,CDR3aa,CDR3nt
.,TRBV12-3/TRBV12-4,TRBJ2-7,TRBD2,CASSFLAGGYEQYF,TGCGCCAGCAGCTTCTTAGCGGGAGGGTACGAGCAGTACTTC
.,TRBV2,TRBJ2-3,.,CASSGLLASDTQYF,TGTGCCAGCAGTGGATTACTAGCAAGTGATACGCAGTATTTT
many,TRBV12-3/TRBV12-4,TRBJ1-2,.,CASTNPFGDYGYTF,TGTGCCAGCACCAACCCGTTCGGGGACTATGGCTACACCTTC
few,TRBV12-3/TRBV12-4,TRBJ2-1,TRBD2,CASRPPGLADLYNEQFF,TGTGCCAGCAGACCTCCGGGCCTAGCGGACTTATACAATGAGCAGTTCTTC
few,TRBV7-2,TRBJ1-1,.,CASSLDPVNTEAFF,TGTGCCAGCAGCTTAGATCCAGTGAACACTGAAGCTTTCTTT
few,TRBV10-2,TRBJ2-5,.,CASSPTRLTETQYF,TGCGCCAGCAGTCCGACCCGGCTGACAGAGACCCAGTACTTC
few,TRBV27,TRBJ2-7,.,CASSFHGTSLYYEQYF,TGTGCCAGCAGTTTCCACGGGACAAGTCTGTACTACGAGCAGTACTTC
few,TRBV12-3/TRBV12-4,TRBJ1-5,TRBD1,CASSLQGVAQPQHF,TGTGCCAGCAGTCTACAGGGGGTCGCTCAGCCCCAGCATTTT
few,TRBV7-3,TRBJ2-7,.,CASSLNLIGGTYEQYF,TGTGCCAGCAGCTTAAATTTAATCGGGGGCACCTACGAGCAGTACTTC
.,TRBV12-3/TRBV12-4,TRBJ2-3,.,CASSPRAADTQYF,TGTGCCAGCAGTCCCAGGGCGGCAGATACGCAGTATTTT
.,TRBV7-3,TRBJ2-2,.,CASSAQLVNTGELFF,TGTGCCAGCAGCGCCCAGCTAGTAAATACCGGGGAGCTGTTTTTT
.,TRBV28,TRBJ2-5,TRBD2,CASSSESGGPRRGQETQYF,TGTGCCAGCAGTTCCGAGTCGGGAGGGCCCCGGCGGGGACAAGAGACCCAGTACTTC
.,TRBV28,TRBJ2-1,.,CASSTSGTAGSWFF,TGTGCCAGCAGTACGTCCGGGACAGCGGGCAGTTGGTTCTTC
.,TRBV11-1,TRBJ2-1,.,CASSLGVPHNEQFF,TGTGCCAGCAGCTTAGGGGTCCCCCACAATGAGCAGTTCTTC
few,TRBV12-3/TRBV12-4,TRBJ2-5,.,CASSFRVSSPETQYF,TGTGCCAGCAGTTTCAGGGTATCATCCCCAGAGACCCAGTACTTC
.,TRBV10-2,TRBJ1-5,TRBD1,CASQGTGADQPQHF,TGCGCCAGCCAGGGAACAGGGGCTGATCAGCCCCAGCATTTT
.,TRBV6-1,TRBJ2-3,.,CASSRALGQDTDTQYF,TGTGCCAGCAGTCGTGCGTTGGGGCAAGACACAGATACGCAGTATTTT
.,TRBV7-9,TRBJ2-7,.,CASSSVMYEQYF,TGTGCCAGCAGCTCCGTCATGTACGAGCAGTACTTC
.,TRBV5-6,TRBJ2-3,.,CASSVGEYGTDTQYF,TGTGCCAGCAGCGTAGGGGAGTATGGCACAGATACGCAGTATTTT
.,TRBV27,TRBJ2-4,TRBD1,CASSPGTGRAKNIQYF,TGTGCCAGCAGTCCGGGGACAGGGCGAGCCAAAAACATTCAGTACTTC
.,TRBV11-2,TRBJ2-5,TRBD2,CASSLGTSGWFSQETQYF,TGTGCCAGCAGCTTAGGGACTAGCGGGTGGTTCTCCCAAGAGACCCAGTACTTC
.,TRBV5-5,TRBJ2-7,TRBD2,CASSLKREYEQYF,TGTGCCAGCAGCTTGAAGCGGGAGTACGAGCAGTACTTC
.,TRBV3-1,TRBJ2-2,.,CASSQQGGNTGELFF,TGTGCCAGCAGCCAGCAGGGGGGGAACACCGGGGAGCTGTTTTTT
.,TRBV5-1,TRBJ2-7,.,CASSFGLKYEQYF,TGCGCCAGCAGCTTCGGATTAAAGTACGAGCAGTACTTC
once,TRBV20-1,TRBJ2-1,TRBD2,CSARTSANPGRNEQFF,TGCAGTGCTAGAACTAGCGCAAACCCCGGTCGAAATGAGCAGTTCTTC
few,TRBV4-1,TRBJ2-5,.,CASSQGNRETQYF,TGCGCCAGCAGCCAAGGGAACCGAGAGACCCAGTACTTC
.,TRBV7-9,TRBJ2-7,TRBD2,CASSLTPTSGSHEQYF,TGTGCCAGCAGCTTAACCCCGACTAGCGGGAGCCACGAGCAGTACTTC